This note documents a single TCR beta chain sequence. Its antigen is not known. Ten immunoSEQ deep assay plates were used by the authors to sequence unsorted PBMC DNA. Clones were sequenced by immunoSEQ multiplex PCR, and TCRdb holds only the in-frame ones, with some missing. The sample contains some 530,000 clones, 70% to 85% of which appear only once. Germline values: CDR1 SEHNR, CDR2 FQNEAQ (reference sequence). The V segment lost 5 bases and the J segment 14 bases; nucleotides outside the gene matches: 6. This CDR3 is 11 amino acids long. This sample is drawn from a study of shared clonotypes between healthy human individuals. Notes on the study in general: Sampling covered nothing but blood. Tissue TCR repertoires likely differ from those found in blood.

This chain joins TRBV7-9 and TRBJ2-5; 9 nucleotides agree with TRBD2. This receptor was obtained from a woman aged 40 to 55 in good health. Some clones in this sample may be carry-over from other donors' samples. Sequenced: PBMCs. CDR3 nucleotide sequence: TGTGCCAGCAGCGAGCGGGGGGCTCCCTACTTC. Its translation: CASSERGAPYF.